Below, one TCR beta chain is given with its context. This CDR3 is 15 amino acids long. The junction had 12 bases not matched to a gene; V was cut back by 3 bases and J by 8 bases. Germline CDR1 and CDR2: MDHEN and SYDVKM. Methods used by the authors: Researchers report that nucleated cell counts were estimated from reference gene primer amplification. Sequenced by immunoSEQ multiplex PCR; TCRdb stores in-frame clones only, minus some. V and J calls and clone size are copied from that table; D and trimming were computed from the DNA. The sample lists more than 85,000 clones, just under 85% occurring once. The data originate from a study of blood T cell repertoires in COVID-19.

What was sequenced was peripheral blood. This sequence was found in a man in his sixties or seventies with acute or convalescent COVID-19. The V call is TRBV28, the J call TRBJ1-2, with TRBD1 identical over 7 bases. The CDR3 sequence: CASSLGNRGLRGYTF. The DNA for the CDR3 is TGTGCCAGCAGTTTGGGAAACAGGGGCCTTCGGGGCTACACCTTC.